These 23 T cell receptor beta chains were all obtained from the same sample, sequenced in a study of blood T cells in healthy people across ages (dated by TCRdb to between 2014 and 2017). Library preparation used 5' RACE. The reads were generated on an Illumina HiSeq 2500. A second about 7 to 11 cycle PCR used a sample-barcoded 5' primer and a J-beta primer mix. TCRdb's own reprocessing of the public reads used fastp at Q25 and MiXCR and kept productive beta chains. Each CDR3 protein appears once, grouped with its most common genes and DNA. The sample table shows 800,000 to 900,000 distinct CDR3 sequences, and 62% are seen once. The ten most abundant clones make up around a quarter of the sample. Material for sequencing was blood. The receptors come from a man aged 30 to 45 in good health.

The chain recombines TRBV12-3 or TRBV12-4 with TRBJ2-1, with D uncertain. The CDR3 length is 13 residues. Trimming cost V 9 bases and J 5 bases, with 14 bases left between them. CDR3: CASFGSNHNEQFF. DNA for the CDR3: TGTGCCAGTTTTGGGTCCAACCACAATGAGCAGTTCTTC.

The CDR3 coding sequence is TGTGCCAGCAGCTCCAAAAGCGGGCCCTCCAATGAGCAGTTCTTC. Residues: CASSSKSGPSNEQFF. The chain has TRBV11-2 and TRBJ2-1; D may be TRBD2 (6 bases). Germline V lookup: CDR1 SGHAT, CDR2 FQNNGV. This CDR3 is 15 amino acids long. With 4 bases removed from V and 6 bases from J, the gap between germline ends came to 16 bases.

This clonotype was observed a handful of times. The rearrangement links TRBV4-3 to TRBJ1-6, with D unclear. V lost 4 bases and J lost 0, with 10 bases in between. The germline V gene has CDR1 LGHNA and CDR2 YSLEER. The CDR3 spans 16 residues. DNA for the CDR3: TGCGCCAGCAGCCTCAGGACGAGCTCCTATAATTCACCCCTCCACTTT. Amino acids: CASSLRTSSYNSPLHF.

The CDR3 region has the DNA TGTGCCATCAGTGAACTAGCGGGGGATAGCTCCTACGAGCAGTACTTC. Protein product: CAISELAGDSSYEQYF. The J gene is TRBJ2-7, the V gene TRBV10-3; 11 positions match TRBD2. Unmatched junction bases numbered 4, after V lost 3 bases and J lost 0 bases. The germline CDR1 and CDR2 sequences are ENHRY and SYGVKD. This CDR3 region has 16 residues.

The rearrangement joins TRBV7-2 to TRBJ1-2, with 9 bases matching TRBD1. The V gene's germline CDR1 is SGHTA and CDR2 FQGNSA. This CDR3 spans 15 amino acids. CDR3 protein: CASREQGARGYGYTF. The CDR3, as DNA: TGTGCTAGCCGGGAACAGGGGGCGCGAGGGTATGGCTACACCTTC. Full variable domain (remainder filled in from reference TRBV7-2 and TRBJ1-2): GAGVSQSPSNKVTEKGKDVELRCDPISGHTALYWYRQSLGQGLEFLIYFQGNSAPDKSGLPSDRFSAERTGGSVSTLTIQRTQQEDSAVYLCASREQGARGYGYTFGSGTRLTVV.

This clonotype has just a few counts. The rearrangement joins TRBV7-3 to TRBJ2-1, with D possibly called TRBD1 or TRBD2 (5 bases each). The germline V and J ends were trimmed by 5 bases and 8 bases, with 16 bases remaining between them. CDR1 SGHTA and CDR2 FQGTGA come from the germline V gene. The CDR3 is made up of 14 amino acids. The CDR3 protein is CASSQLGAVDEQFF. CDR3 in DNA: TGTGCCAGCAGCCAACTAGGGGCAGTGGATGAGCAGTTCTTC.

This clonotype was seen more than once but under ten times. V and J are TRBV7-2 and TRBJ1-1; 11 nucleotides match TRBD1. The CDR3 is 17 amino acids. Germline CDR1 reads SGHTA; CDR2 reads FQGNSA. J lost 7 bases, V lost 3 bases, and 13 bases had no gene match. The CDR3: CASSFLGQGALVIEAFF. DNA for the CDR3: TGTGCCAGCAGCTTCCTTGGACAGGGGGCGTTAGTTATTGAAGCTTTCTTT. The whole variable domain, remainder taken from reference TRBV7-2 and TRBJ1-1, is GAGVSQSPSNKVTEKGKDVELRCDPISGHTALYWYRQSLGQGLEFLIYFQGNSAPDKSGLPSDRFSAERTGGSVSTLTIQRTQQEDSAVYLCASSFLGQGALVIEAFFGQGTRLTVV.

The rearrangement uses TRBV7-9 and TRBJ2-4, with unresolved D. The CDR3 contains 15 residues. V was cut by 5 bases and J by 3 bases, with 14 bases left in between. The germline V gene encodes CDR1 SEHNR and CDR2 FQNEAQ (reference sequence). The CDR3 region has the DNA TGTGCCAGCAGCCCCACTACGGGTGGCAAAAACATTCAGTACTTC. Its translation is CASSPTTGGKNIQYF.

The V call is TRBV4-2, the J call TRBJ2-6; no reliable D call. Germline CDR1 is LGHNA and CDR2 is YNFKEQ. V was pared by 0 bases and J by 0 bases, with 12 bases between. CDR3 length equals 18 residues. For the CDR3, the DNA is TGTGCCAGCAGCCAAGAAGGAGACGGAAGCTCTGGGGCCAACGTCCTGACTTTC. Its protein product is CASSQEGDGSSGANVLTF.

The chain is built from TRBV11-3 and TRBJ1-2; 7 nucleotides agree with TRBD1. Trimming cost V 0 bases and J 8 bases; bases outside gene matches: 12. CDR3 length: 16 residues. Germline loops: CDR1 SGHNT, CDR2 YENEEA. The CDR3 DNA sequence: TGTGCCAGCAGCTTAGATAGTTTAGGGGGCGGAGGAGGCTACACCTTC. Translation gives CASSLDSLGGGGGYTF.

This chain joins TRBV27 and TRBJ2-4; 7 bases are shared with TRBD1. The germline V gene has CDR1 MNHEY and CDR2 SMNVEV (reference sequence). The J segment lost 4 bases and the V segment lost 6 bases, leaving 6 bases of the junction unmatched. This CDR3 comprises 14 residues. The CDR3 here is CASSRDSRKNIQYF. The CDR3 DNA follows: TGTGCCAGCAGCCGGGACAGTAGGAAAAACATTCAGTACTTC.

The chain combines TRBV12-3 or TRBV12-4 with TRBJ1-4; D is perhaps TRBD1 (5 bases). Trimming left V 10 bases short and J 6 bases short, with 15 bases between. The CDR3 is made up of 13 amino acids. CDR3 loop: CATSRVADEKLFF. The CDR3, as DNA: TGTGCCACGTCCAGGGTAGCGGATGAAAAACTGTTTTTT.

CDR3 sequence: CASSQAGPGGRQETQFF. For the CDR3, the DNA is TGTGCCAGCAGCCAAGCTGGTCCCGGTGGACGCCAAGAGACCCAGTTCTTC. This rearrangement joins TRBV3-1 to TRBJ2-1; D ambiguous. V was cut by 1 base and J by 13 bases, with 26 bases left in between. The CDR3 spans 17 residues. Germline V CDR1 and CDR2: LGHDT, YNNKEL (reference sequence).

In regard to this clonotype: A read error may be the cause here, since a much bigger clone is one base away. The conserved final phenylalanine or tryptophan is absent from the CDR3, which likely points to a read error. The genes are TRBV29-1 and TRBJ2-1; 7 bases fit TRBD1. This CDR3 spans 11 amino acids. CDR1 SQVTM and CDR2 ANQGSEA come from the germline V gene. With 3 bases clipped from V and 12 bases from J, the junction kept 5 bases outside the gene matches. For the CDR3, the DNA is TGCAGCGTTGATACGGGACAGCGGCAGTTCTTA. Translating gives CSVDTGQRQFL.

The CDR3 sequence: CATSRLLAGGPNEQFF. CDR3 nucleotide sequence: TGTGCCACCAGCAGACTACTAGCGGGGGGCCCCAATGAGCAGTTCTTC. The V call is TRBV15, the J call TRBJ2-1; 12 bases are a match to TRBD2. This CDR3 comprises 16 residues. Germline CDR1 is LNHNV and CDR2 is YYDKDF (reference sequence). J lost 6 bases, V lost 2 bases, and 5 bases had no gene match.

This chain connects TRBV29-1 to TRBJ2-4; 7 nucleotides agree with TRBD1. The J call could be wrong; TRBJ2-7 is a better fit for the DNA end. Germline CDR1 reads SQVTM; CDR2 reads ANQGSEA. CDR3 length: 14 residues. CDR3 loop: CSVEDQGVRYEQYF. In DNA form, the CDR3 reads TGCAGCGTTGAAGATCAGGGGGTCCGCTACGAGCAGTACTTC.

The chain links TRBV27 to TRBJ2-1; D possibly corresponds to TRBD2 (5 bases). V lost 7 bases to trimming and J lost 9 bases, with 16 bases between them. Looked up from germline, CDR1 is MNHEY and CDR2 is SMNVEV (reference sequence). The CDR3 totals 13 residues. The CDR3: CASTRGGRGEQFF. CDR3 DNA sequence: TGTGCCAGCACCCGAGGAGGCAGAGGTGAGCAGTTCTTC.

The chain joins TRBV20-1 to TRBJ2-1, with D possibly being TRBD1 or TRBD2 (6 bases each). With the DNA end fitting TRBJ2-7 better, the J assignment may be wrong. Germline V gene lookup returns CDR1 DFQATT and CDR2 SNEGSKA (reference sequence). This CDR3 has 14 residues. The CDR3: CSARDGWGAYEQYF. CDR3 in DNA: TGCAGTGCTAGAGATGGGTGGGGGGCTTACGAGCAGTACTTC.

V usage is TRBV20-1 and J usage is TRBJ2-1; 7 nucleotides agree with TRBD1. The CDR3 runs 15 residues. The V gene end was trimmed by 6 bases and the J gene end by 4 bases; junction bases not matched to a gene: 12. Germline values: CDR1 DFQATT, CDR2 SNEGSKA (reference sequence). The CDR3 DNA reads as TGCAGTGCAAGGGGGCGTGAGGGCGTTTACAATGAGCAGTTCTTC. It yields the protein CSARGREGVYNEQFF.

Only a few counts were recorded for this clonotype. The CDR3 DNA sequence: TGTGCCAGCCGAGACCCGGGACAGAGCTACGAGCAGTACTTC. It encodes CASRDPGQSYEQYF. The V and J genes are TRBV27 and TRBJ2-7; 7 positions agree with TRBD1. This CDR3 has 14 amino acids. CDR1 MNHEY and CDR2 SMNVEV come from the germline V gene (reference sequence). J gave up 3 bases and V 8 bases, and 10 bases lay outside the gene matches.

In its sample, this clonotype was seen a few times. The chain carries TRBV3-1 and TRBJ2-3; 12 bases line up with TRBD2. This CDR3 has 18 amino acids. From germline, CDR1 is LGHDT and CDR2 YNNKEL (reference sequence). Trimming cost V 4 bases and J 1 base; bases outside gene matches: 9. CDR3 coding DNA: TGTGCCAGCAGCCCCGGACTAGCGGGGCCCCGGGGCACAGATACGCAGTATTTT. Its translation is CASSPGLAGPRGTDTQYF.

This CDR3 is CASSQATRGELFF. The CDR3 coding sequence is TGTGCCAGCAGCCAAGCCACCCGCGGGGAGCTGTTTTTT. The chain couples TRBV4-2 to TRBJ2-2, with D unresolved. The germline V gene encodes CDR1 LGHNA and CDR2 YNFKEQ. There are 13 residues in the CDR3. The V end was cut by 1 base, the J end by 7 bases, with 7 bases between.

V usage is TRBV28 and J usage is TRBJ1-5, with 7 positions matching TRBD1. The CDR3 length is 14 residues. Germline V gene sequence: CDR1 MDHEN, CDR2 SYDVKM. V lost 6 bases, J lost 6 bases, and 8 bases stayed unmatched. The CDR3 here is CASSTYRTGQPQHF. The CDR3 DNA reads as TGTGCCAGCAGCACCTACCGGACAGGTCAGCCCCAGCATTTT.